One sample yielded the 8 T cell receptor beta chains listed below, sequenced in a study of cytomegalovirus exposure and HLA in healthy donors. The PCR ran on 60 Vbeta and 13 Jbeta primers. Generated by immunoSEQ multiplex PCR, the TCRdb table keeps only in-frame clones and is missing some. Of over 65,000 clones in the sample, about 75% were seen once. Source material: PBMCs. The receptor set was obtained from a woman aged 30 to 39 in good health and CMV-seropositive.

V gene TRBV28 combines with J gene TRBJ1-5; D perhaps matches TRBD1 (6 bases). V was cut by 6 bases and J by 9 bases, with 15 bases left in between. Germline loops: CDR1 MDHEN, CDR2 SYDVKM. The CDR3 is made up of 13 amino acids. CDR3 DNA sequence: TGTGCCAGCAGACCGCGGAGGGGGGGGCCCCAGCATTTT. Residues: CASRPRRGGPQHF. The variable domain in full, completed from reference TRBV28 and TRBJ1-5, reads DVKVTQSSRYLVKRTGEKVFLECVQDMDHENMFWYRQDPGLGLRLIYFSYDVKMKEKGDIPEGYSVSREKKERFSLILESASTNQTSMYLCASRPRRGGPQHFGDGTRLSIL.

The CDR3 DNA reads as TGTGCCAGCAGGGAGGGACCAAGCAATCAGCCCCAGCATTTT. It yields the protein CASREGPSNQPQHF. The chain links TRBV6-5 to TRBJ1-5; D is possibly TRBD1 (5 bases). CDR1 and CDR2 (germline): MNHEY, SVGAGI. CDR3 length: 14 residues. V lost 6 bases and J lost 1, with 10 bases in between.

V is TRBV2 and J is TRBJ2-3; TRBD2 aligns across 7 bases. The germline V gene encodes CDR1 SNHLY and CDR2 FYNNEI. The CDR3 is 18 amino acids. With 1 base clipped from V and 3 bases from J, the junction kept 13 bases outside the gene matches. The CDR3 protein is CASSEGRQGGTRTDTQYF. CDR3 sequence (DNA): TGTGCCAGCAGTGAAGGACGGCAGGGAGGGACTCGAACAGATACGCAGTATTTT.

The V call is TRBV14, the J call TRBJ2-7; TRBD2 matches 9 bases. The CDR3 is 14 amino acids. Germline CDR1 is SGHDN and CDR2 is FVKESK. V was clipped by 4 bases and J by 7 bases; unmatched bases: 8. This chain's CDR3 is CASSRGGRAREQYF. CDR3 DNA: TGTGCCAGCAGCCGGGGCGGGAGGGCTAGAGAGCAGTACTTC.

The genes are TRBV6-5 and TRBJ2-5, with TRBD1 matching 8 bases. Germline CDR1 is MNHEY and CDR2 is SVGAGI. The ends lost 6 bases at V and 5 bases at J; junction bases unmatched: 11. This CDR3 is built from 15 residues. CDR3 bases: TGTGCCAGCAGCCGCCGGACAGGGAGTTTGGAGACCCAGTACTTC. Translated: CASSRRTGSLETQYF.

J is TRBJ1-3 and V is TRBV4-2; D is uncertain. V was pared by 3 bases and J by 8 bases, with 8 bases between. CDR3 length: 12 amino acids. The germline V gene has CDR1 LGHNA and CDR2 YNFKEQ. This CDR3 reads CASSQRLDTIYF. The CDR3 coding sequence is TGTGCCAGCAGCCAGAGGTTGGACACCATATATTTT.

The chain has TRBV7-2 and TRBJ2-3; maybe TRBD2 (6 bases). The CDR3 loop spans 16 amino acids. Trimming left V 0 bases short and J 0 bases short, with 10 bases between. Germline loops: CDR1 SGHTA, CDR2 FQGNSA. CDR3 coding DNA: TGTGCCAGCAGCTTAGCCGGGACTTCTAGCACAGATACGCAGTATTTT. It encodes CASSLAGTSSTDTQYF.

CDR3 residues: CASSPLLGANYGYTF. The DNA of the CDR3 is TGTGCCAGCAGCCCCTTACTGGGAGCTAACTATGGCTACACCTTC. This chain joins TRBV7-9 and TRBJ1-2; D ambiguous. The CDR3 is made up of 15 amino acids. CDR1 and CDR2 (germline): SEHNR, FQNEAQ (reference sequence). Trimming took 5 bases from V and 0 from J, leaving 13 bases between them. The full variable domain, rest sourced from reference TRBV7-9 and TRBJ1-2, is DTGVSQNPRHKITKRGQNVTFRCDPISEHNRLYWYRQTLGQGPEFLTYFQNEAQLEKSRLLSDRFSAERPKGSFSTLEIQRTEQGDSAMYLCASSPLLGANYGYTFGSGTRLTVV.